One and the same sample provided the 15 T cell receptor beta chains below, sequenced in a study of Graves' ophthalmopathy and Graves' hyperthyroidism. Amplification of the TCR beta CDR3 regions used RNA transcripts (as template). An initial RT-PCR round employing HTBI primers preceded a second-round multiplex PCR. TCRdb itself ran the multiplex PCR reads through MiXCR, one entry per CDR3 protein. The sample consists of hundreds of thousands of distinct CDR3 sequences, approximately 21% of them appearing once. The specimen was peripheral blood. The receptors were gathered from a woman younger than 35 with stable Graves' hyperthyroidism. Some clones in this sample may be carry-over from other donors' samples.

This clonotype was counted ten times or more. This chain uses TRBV5-1 with TRBJ2-7; 8 bases are a match to TRBD1. Germline CDR1 is SGHRS and CDR2 is YFSETQ. The J segment lost 3 bases and the V segment lost 0 bases, leaving 5 bases of the junction unmatched. The CDR3 sequence is 15 residues long. CDR3 sequence reads: CASSLAGQGFYEQYF. Here the CDR3 DNA reads TGCGCCAGCAGCTTGGCCGGACAGGGTTTCTACGAGCAGTACTTC.

This clonotype appeared a few times. The chain recombines TRBV4-2 with TRBJ1-1; possible D gene TRBD1, 5 bases. Trimming shortened V by 4 bases and J by 6 bases, and 21 bases separated the two germline ends. CDR3 length equals 16 residues. CDR1 and CDR2 from the germline V gene are LGHNA and YNFKEQ. The DNA of the CDR3 is TGTGCCAGCAGCCGAGCGAGGGGCCCCGGGGGTCCTGAAGCTTTCTTT. Translation: CASSRARGPGGPEAFF.

In its sample, this clonotype was seen many times. CDR3 bases: TGTGCCAGTAGACAGACCGGGGAATGGGAGACCCAGTACTTC. Translation: CASRQTGEWETQYF. The J gene is TRBJ2-5, the V gene TRBV19; weak D call: TRBD2 (5 bases). The V end lost 6 bases, the J end lost 5 bases, and 16 bases lay between the germline ends. The CDR3 has 14 amino acids. The V gene's germline CDR1 is LNHDA and CDR2 SQIVND (reference sequence).

Details on this clonotype: A much larger clone lies one base from this, so it may be a read error. The V gene is TRBV29-1, the J gene TRBJ1-2; D uncertain. The germline V gene encodes CDR1 SQVTM and CDR2 ANQGSEA. There are 11 residues in the CDR3. DNA for the CDR3: TGCAGCGCCCCGTGGGCGGGAGGCTACTCCTTC. Translating gives CSAPWAGGYSF.

The table lists this clonotype with many counts. This chain joins TRBV29-1 and TRBJ2-2, with unresolved D. V lost 3 bases and J 3 bases, leaving 11 bases between the germline ends. The CDR3 is 14 residues long. In germline, CDR1 is SQVTM, CDR2 ANQGSEA. The CDR3: CSVDSLDDTGELFF. In nucleotides, the CDR3 is TGCAGCGTTGATTCCCTAGACGACACCGGGGAGCTGTTTTTT.

This clonotype was recorded at least ten times. The chain carries TRBV11-1 and TRBJ2-7; perhaps TRBD1 as D (8 bases). Per the germline V gene, CDR1 is SGHAT and CDR2 is FQDESV (reference sequence). There are 16 residues in the CDR3. Trimming stripped 5 bases from V and 3 bases from J, with 20 bases between. CDR3 nucleotide sequence: TGTGCCAGCAGCCCGTCAGGGACAGGCGGGGGCTACGAGCAGTACTTC. As protein: CASSPSGTGGGYEQYF.

This clonotype was counted ten times or more. V is TRBV6-4 and J is TRBJ1-2; possible D gene TRBD1, 6 bases. Looked up from germline, CDR1 is MRHNA and CDR2 is SNTAGT. The CDR3 has 15 residues. The ends were cut back, 3 bases at V and 4 bases at J, with 15 bases in the middle. For the CDR3, the DNA is TGTGCCAGCAGTGATGGGAGTTGGGGGCCCTATGGCTACACCTTC. It specifies CASSDGSWGPYGYTF.

This clonotype was seen many times. The rearrangement uses TRBV20-1 and TRBJ2-7, with D perhaps TRBD2 (5 bases). The CDR3 extends over 13 amino acids. V lost 6 bases to trimming and J lost 6 bases, with 18 bases between them. CDR1 and CDR2 from the germline V gene are DFQATT and SNEGSKA (reference sequence). The CDR3 is CSAALVRVGEQYF. DNA of the CDR3: TGCAGTGCCGCACTAGTGCGCGTCGGCGAGCAGTACTTC.

The chain uses TRBV27 and TRBJ2-7, with 11 bases lining up with TRBD1. Trimming cost V 5 bases and J 4 bases; bases outside gene matches: 4. Germline loops: CDR1 MNHEY, CDR2 SMNVEV (reference sequence). There are 14 residues in the CDR3. This CDR3 is CASSAWDRGYEQYF. CDR3 coding DNA: TGTGCCAGCAGTGCCTGGGACAGGGGGTACGAGCAGTACTTC.

Ten or more counts support this clonotype. V is TRBV29-1 and J is TRBJ2-5; D not resolved. Germline V gene data show CDR1 as SQVTM and CDR2 as ANQGSEA. The CDR3 is 13 residues long. Between the trimmed V and J ends, which lost 5 bases and 2 bases, there was a span of 12 bases. This CDR3 reads CSVRVDLQETQYF. CDR3 nucleotide sequence: TGCAGCGTTCGTGTAGACTTGCAAGAGACCCAGTACTTC. The entire variable domain, with the rest obtained from reference TRBV29-1 and TRBJ2-5, is as follows: SAVISQKPSRDICQRGTSLTIQCQVDSQVTMMFWYRQQPGQSLTLIATANQGSEATYESGFVIDKFPISRPNLTFSTLTVSNMSPEDSSIYLCSVRVDLQETQYFGPGTRLLVL.

The rearrangement joins TRBV5-6 to TRBJ1-2; TRBD1 is a possible D gene (6 bases). This CDR3 is 15 amino acids long. Trimming pared 2 bases from V and 4 bases from J, leaving 15 bases between. Looked up from germline, CDR1 is SGHDT and CDR2 is YYEEEE. The CDR3: CASSFLGTPSYGYTF. The CDR3 nucleotides read TGTGCCAGCAGCTTTCTTGGGACACCTAGCTATGGCTACACCTTC.

This clonotype was observed at least ten times. The chain employs TRBV20-1 and TRBJ1-2; a weak D match, TRBD1 (5 bases). This CDR3 contains 14 residues. V was pared by 4 bases and J by 2 bases, with 14 bases between. Germline V gives CDR1 DFQATT, CDR2 SNEGSKA (reference sequence). CDR3 region: CSATNRRSNYGYTF. The CDR3, as DNA: TGCAGTGCTACTAACAGGCGCTCCAACTATGGCTACACCTTC.

A few counts support this clonotype. The rearrangement uses TRBV12-3 or TRBV12-4 and TRBJ1-2; a weak D match, TRBD1 (5 bases). Trimming took 0 bases from V and 8 from J, leaving 10 bases between them. The CDR3 totals 13 residues. CDR3 sequence reads: CASSLAAGSGYTF. CDR3 coding DNA: TGTGCCAGCAGTTTAGCTGCAGGGAGCGGCTACACCTTC.

This clonotype was observed many times. This chain connects TRBV6-2 or TRBV6-3 to TRBJ1-1; TRBD1 might be the D (6 bases). The V and J ends lost 2 bases and 4 bases respectively, with 8 bases between them. Germline values: CDR1 MNHEY, CDR2 SVGEGT. The length of the CDR3 is 13 residues. CDR3 in DNA: TGTGCCAGCAGTTACACGACAGGCACTGAAGCTTTCTTT. Its protein is CASSYTTGTEAFF.

This clonotype was detected many times. The V and J genes are TRBV6-5 and TRBJ2-5; 12 bases fit TRBD2. This CDR3 has 18 amino acids. Germline assignment: CDR1 MNHEY and CDR2 SVGAGI. V trimming: 2 bases; J trimming: 0 bases; junction bases outside the gene matches: 7. The CDR3 DNA reads TGTGCCAGCAGTTACATGTCTAGCGGGGGGGGGTACCAAGAGACCCAGTACTTC. Its protein is CASSYMSSGGGYQETQYF.